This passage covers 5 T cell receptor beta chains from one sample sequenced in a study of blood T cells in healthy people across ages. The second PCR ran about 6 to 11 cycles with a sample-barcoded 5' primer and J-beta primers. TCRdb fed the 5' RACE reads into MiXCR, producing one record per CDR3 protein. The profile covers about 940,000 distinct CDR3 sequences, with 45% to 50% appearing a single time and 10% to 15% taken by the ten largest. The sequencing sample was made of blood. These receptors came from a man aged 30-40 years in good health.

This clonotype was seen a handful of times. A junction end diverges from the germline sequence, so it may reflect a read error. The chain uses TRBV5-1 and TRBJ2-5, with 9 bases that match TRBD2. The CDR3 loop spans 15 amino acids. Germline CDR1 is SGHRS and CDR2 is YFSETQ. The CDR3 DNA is TGCGCCAGCGGCTTGGGTAGCGGGGGCCAAGAGACCCAGTACTTC. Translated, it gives CASGLGSGGQETQYF.

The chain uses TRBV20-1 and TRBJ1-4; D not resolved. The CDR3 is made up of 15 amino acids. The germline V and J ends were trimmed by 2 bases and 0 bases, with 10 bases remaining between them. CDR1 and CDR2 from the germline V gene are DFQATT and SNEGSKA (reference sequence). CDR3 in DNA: TGCAGTGCTAGAACCGAGACAACAACTAATGAAAAACTGTTTTTT. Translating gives CSARTETTTNEKLFF.

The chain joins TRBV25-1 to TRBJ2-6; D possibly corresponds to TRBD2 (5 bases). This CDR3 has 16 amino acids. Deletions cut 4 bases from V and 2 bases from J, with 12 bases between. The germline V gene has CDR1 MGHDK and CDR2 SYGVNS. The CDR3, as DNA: TGTGCCAGCAGTGGTCCTAGCAGTCCTGGGGCCAACGTCCTGACTTTC. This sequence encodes CASSGPSSPGANVLTF.

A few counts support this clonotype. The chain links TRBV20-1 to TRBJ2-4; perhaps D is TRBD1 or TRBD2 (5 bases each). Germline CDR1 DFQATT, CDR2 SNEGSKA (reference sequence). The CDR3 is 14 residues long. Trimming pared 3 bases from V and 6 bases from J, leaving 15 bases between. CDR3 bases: TGCAGTGCTAGGGAACCGACGAGGGGAAACATTCAGTACTTC. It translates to CSAREPTRGNIQYF.

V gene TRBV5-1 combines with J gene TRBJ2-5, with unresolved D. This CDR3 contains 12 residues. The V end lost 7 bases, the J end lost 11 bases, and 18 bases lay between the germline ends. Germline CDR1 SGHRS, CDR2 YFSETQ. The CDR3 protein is CASRPSNNEQYF. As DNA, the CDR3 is TGCGCCAGCCGACCAAGTAACAATGAGCAGTACTTC.